The rows below give T cell receptor beta chains drawn from one sample of a study of blood T cell repertoires in COVID-19. Clones were sequenced by immunoSEQ multiplex PCR, and TCRdb holds only the in-frame ones, with some missing. The repertoire holds over 150,000 clones, with around 88% as singletons. What was sequenced was peripheral blood. These receptors originate from a woman in her sixties or seventies who had recovered from COVID-19. The CDR3 runs from the conserved cysteine through the conserved F or W. The order of the fields is V gene, clone size, D gene, J gene, CDR3 protein, CDR3 DNA. D genes are given only for firm matches. For some rows the clone size is stated as once, few or many, or as a class when expanded; others skip it.

>TRBV7-9|.|TRBD1|TRBJ2-7
CATDRVAGEQYF
TGTGCCACCGACAGGGTGGCGGGCGAGCAGTACTTC
>TRBV6-2/TRBV6-3|few|.|TRBJ1-5
CASSTYSRAGNQPQHF
TGTGCCAGCAGTACCTACTCCAGGGCAGGCAATCAGCCCCAGCATTTT
>TRBV4-1|once|.|TRBJ1-1
CASSQGARTEAFF
TGCGCCAGCAGCCAGGGGGCGCGTACTGAAGCTTTCTTT
>TRBV18|.|.|TRBJ2-2
CASSPGVYLSSGELFF
TGTGCCAGCTCACCAGGCGTCTACCTTAGCTCCGGGGAGCTGTTTTTT
>TRBV15|.|.|TRBJ2-5
CATRVGGDGETQYF
TGTGCCACCAGGGTGGGGGGAGATGGGGAGACCCAGTACTTC
>TRBV19|.|.|TRBJ1-1
CASRQGPLNTEAFF
TGTGCCAGTAGGCAGGGGCCACTCAACACTGAAGCTTTCTTT
>TRBV11-3|.|.|TRBJ1-2
CASSSNYGYTF
TGTGCCAGCAGCTCAAACTATGGCTACACCTTC
>TRBV6-4|medium-sized|TRBD2|TRBJ2-3
CASSGTSGGADTQYF
TGTGCCAGCAGTGGGACTAGCGGGGGGGCAGATACGCAGTATTTT
>TRBV5-4|.|TRBD1|TRBJ2-1
CASSPRGRPPYEQFF
TGTGCCAGCAGCCCTAGGGGGCGCCCCCCCTATGAGCAGTTCTTC
>TRBV28|.|.|TRBJ1-1
CASRPNMNTEAFF
TGTGCCAGCAGACCAAACATGAACACTGAAGCTTTCTTT
>TRBV10-2|once|TRBD1|TRBJ2-7
CASRTGPAGYEQYF
TGCGCCAGCAGGACAGGGCCGGCGGGCTACGAGCAGTACTTC
>TRBV6-5|.|TRBD1|TRBJ1-2
CASSYSSEPGGYGYTF
TGTGCCAGCAGTTACTCGTCCGAACCAGGGGGCTATGGCTACACCTTC
>TRBV28|.|.|TRBJ1-5
CASSSPTPTDQPQHF
TGTGCCAGCAGTTCCCCTACCCCAACAGATCAGCCCCAGCATTTT
>TRBV19|once|TRBD1|TRBJ1-2
CASTRTGAHHYGYTF
TGTGCCAGTACAAGGACAGGGGCGCACCACTATGGCTACACCTTC
>TRBV19|.|TRBD1|TRBJ2-2
CASSQDRVGTGELFF
TGTGCCAGTAGTCAGGACAGGGTGGGCACCGGGGAGCTGTTTTTT
>TRBV29-1|.|TRBD2|TRBJ2-7
CSAGGGNYEAPDF
TGCAGCGCCGGGGGGGGGAACTACGAGGCACCTGACTTC
>TRBV5-1|.|TRBD2|TRBJ2-5
CASSSQDPGGETQYF
TGCGCCAGCAGCTCCCAGGACCCGGGAGGGGAGACCCAGTACTTC
>TRBV11-2|.|TRBD2|TRBJ2-7
CASSPWLAGAYEQYF
TGTGCCAGCAGCCCCTGGCTAGCGGGGGCCTACGAGCAGTACTTC
>TRBV28|few|.|TRBJ1-5
CASSRDRNNQPQHF
TGTGCCAGCAGCCGTGACAGGAATAATCAGCCCCAGCATTTT
>TRBV7-9|.|TRBD1|TRBJ2-2
CASSDRDAGPGELFF
TGTGCCAGCAGCGACAGGGACGCAGGACCCGGGGAGCTGTTTTTT
>TRBV12-3/TRBV12-4|.|.|TRBJ1-1
CASVGHPNTEAFF
TGTGCCAGCGTGGGACACCCGAACACTGAAGCTTTCTTT
>TRBV24-1|.|TRBD1|TRBJ2-1
CATTSQGDPNNEQFF
TGTGCCACCACCTCACAGGGGGATCCTAACAATGAGCAGTTCTTC
>TRBV7-3|.|TRBD1|TRBJ2-1
CASSRVRTGRSAESVYNEQFF
TGTGCCAGCAGCCGCGTACGGACAGGGAGGTCTGCTGAGTCGGTATACAATGAGCAGTTCTTC
>TRBV7-3|.|.|TRBJ1-2
CASSPRAGVGGYTF
TGTGCCAGCAGCCCAAGGGCCGGGGTTGGTGGCTACACCTTC
>TRBV7-2|once|TRBD2|TRBJ2-5
CASSLLIGTSRETQYF
TGTGCCAGCAGCTTACTTATCGGGACTAGCAGGGAGACCCAGTACTTC
>TRBV6-1|.|.|TRBJ2-3
CASSERYREGTDTQYF
TGTGCCAGCAGTGAACGGTACAGGGAAGGCACAGATACGCAGTATTTT
>TRBV18|.|.|TRBJ1-6
CASSTGVPANSPLHF
TGTGCCAGCTCTACAGGCGTCCCGGCTAATTCACCCCTCCACTTT
>TRBV3-1/TRBV3-2|.|TRBD1|TRBJ1-4
CASSRPGQGSEKLFF
TGTGCCAGCAGCCGTCCGGGACAGGGAAGTGAAAAACTGTTTTTT
>TRBV19|.|TRBD1|TRBJ1-4
CASSIPDRFPQGEKLFF
TGTGCCAGTAGTATCCCGGACAGGTTCCCCCAAGGTGAAAAACTGTTTTTT
>TRBV6-1|.|TRBD1|TRBJ2-7
CASSDIGRGTYEQYF
TGTGCCAGCAGTGATATTGGCAGGGGGACCTACGAGCAGTACTTC